The source of this TCR beta chain is a study of beta chain features in type 1 diabetes. Expressed TCRB transcripts got sequenced, as all isolated RNA was reverse transcribed. Clones were sequenced by immunoSEQ multiplex PCR, and TCRdb holds only the in-frame ones, with some missing. The sample shows roughly 140,000 clones, roughly 10% of them seen only once. This clone was detected a few times. This TCR came from a man aged 18-30 years in good health. The sample comprised central memory CD4+ T cells from blood.

The CDR3 region has the DNA TGTGCCAGCAGCCTTAGGACAGGCCTGACGTATTTT. Encoded protein: CASSLRTGLTYF. The gene calls are TRBV28 and TRBJ2-3; TRBD1 aligns across 7 bases. This CDR3 is 12 amino acids long. V lost 6 bases, J lost 14 bases, and 11 bases stayed unmatched. Germline V lookup: CDR1 MDHEN, CDR2 SYDVKM.